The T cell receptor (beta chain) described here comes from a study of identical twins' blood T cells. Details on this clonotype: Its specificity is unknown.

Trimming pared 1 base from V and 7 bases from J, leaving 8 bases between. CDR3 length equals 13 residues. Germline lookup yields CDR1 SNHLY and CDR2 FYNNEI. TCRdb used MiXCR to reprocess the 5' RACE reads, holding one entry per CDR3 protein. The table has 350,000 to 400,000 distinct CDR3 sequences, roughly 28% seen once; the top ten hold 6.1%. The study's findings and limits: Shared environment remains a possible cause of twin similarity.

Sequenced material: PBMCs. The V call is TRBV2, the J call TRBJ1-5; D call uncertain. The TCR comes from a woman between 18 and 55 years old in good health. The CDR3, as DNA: TGTGCCAGCAGTGAAGATTACATCCAGCCCCAGCATTTT. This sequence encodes CASSEDYIQPQHF.